A single sample is the source of the 10 T cell receptor beta chains below, sequenced in a study of OX40 agonist ivuxolimab in advanced cancers. Assay used: immunoSEQ multiplex PCR; TCRdb lists only in-frame clones, some missing. The sample yields 50,000 or so clones, 70% to 90% seen once. The sample here was CD4+ or CD8+ T cells sorted from blood, taken in a trial of the OX40 agonist ivuxolimab. All receptors derive from an adult with an advanced solid tumor such as melanoma, head and neck, liver or kidney cancer.

The chain combines TRBV28 with TRBJ2-2; TRBD1 agrees at 7 bases. Germline CDR1 reads MDHEN; CDR2 reads SYDVKM. Germline trimming cut 7 bases from V and 2 bases from J; bases unmatched to any gene: 7. The CDR3 runs 15 residues. The CDR3 spells CASNPGTANTGELFF. As DNA, the CDR3 is TGTGCCAGCAACCCAGGGACAGCTAACACCGGGGAGCTGTTTTTT.

The sample holds a few counts of this clone. This sequence joins TRBV13 and TRBJ1-2; 8 positions match TRBD1. The ends lost 5 bases at V and 4 bases at J; junction bases unmatched: 3. This CDR3 region has 13 residues. Germline loops: CDR1 PRHDT, CDR2 FYEKMQ (reference sequence). The CDR3 DNA reads TGTGCCAGCAGCCTAGACAGGGGCTATGGCTACACCTTC. Translated: CASSLDRGYGYTF. Full variable domain (remainder filled in from reference TRBV13 and TRBJ1-2): AAGVIQSPRHLIKEKRETATLKCYPIPRHDTVYWYQQGPGQDPQFLISFYEKMQSDKGSIPDRFSAQQFSDYHSELNMSSLELGDSALYFCASSLDRGYGYTFGSGTRLTVV.

The chain combines TRBV7-9 with TRBJ1-1; TRBD1 aligns across 7 bases. J was trimmed by 4 bases and V by 5 bases; bases with no gene match: 10. The CDR3 length is 15 residues. The germline gives CDR1 SEHNR, CDR2 FQNEAQ (reference sequence). CDR3 sequence: CASSPLDREGTEAFF. In DNA form, the CDR3 reads TGTGCCAGCAGCCCCCTAGACAGGGAGGGCACTGAAGCTTTCTTT.

This chain joins TRBV9 and TRBJ2-7; the D is unclear. There are 15 residues in the CDR3. Germline loops: CDR1 SGDLS, CDR2 YYNGEE. V was pared by 4 bases and J by 2 bases, with 16 bases between. For the CDR3, the DNA is TGTGCCAGCAGCCCCCGGATATTACCCACCTACGAGCAGTACTTC. It yields the protein CASSPRILPTYEQYF. The whole variable domain, remainder taken from reference TRBV9 and TRBJ2-7, is DSGVTQTPKHLITATGQRVTLRCSPRSGDLSVYWYQQSLDQGLQFLIQYYNGEERAKGNILERFSAQQFPDLHSELNLSSLELGDSALYFCASSPRILPTYEQYFGPGTRLTVT.

The CDR3 protein is CASSVGGSVTGELFF. The CDR3 DNA follows: TGTGCCAGCAGCGTAGGAGGGTCGGTAACCGGGGAGCTGTTTTTT. This chain uses TRBV9 with TRBJ2-2, with D tentatively TRBD2 (5 bases). In germline, CDR1 is SGDLS, CDR2 YYNGEE. The CDR3 length is 15 residues. Trimming pared 0 bases from V and 5 bases from J, leaving 11 bases between.

The chain links TRBV4-2 to TRBJ1-2; D is undetermined. The CDR3 consists of 15 residues. Deletions cut 1 base from V and 3 bases from J, with 12 bases between. Germline V gene data show CDR1 as LGHNA and CDR2 as YNFKEQ. The chain's CDR3 is CASSQGEADHYGYTF. The DNA of the CDR3 is TGTGCCAGCAGCCAAGGCGAGGCGGATCACTATGGCTACACCTTC.

This clone was recorded only once. The chain employs TRBV19 and TRBJ1-5; D ambiguous. Trimming left V 3 bases short and J 2 bases short, with 8 bases between. CDR1 and CDR2 (germline): LNHDA, SQIVND (reference sequence). The CDR3 spans 14 residues. The CDR3: CASSIGMGNQPQHF. CDR3 nucleotides: TGTGCCAGTAGTATCGGTATGGGCAATCAGCCCCAGCATTTT.

In regard to this clone: A read error may produce the germline difference seen at one junction end. The V gene is TRBV7-9, the J gene TRBJ1-3, with a weak D call TRBD1 (5 bases). Germline-derived CDR1 and CDR2 are SEHNR and FQNEAQ (reference sequence). This CDR3 contains 15 residues. CDR3 nucleotides: TGCGCCAGCACGGGGGGGAGGGTTGCTGGAAACACCATATATTTT. As protein: CASTGGRVAGNTIYF. The full variable domain, rest sourced from reference TRBV7-9 and TRBJ1-3, is DTGVSQNPRHKITKRGQNVTFRCDPISEHNRLYWYRQTLGQGPEFLTYFQNEAQLEKSRLLSDRFSAERPKGSFSTLEIQRTEQGDSAMYLCASTGGRVAGNTIYFGEGSWLTVV.

The chain recombines TRBV6-1 with TRBJ2-3; D perhaps matches TRBD2 (6 bases). Germline CDR1 reads MNHNS; CDR2 reads SASEGT. V lost 8 bases and J 2 bases, leaving 17 bases between the germline ends. The CDR3 has 15 amino acids. In nucleotides, the CDR3 is TGTGCCAGCTCTGCCCCGGCGGGGCCCACAGATACGCAGTATTTT. Translated: CASSAPAGPTDTQYF.

The rearrangement uses TRBV11-3 and TRBJ1-5; no clear D gene. The CDR3 loop spans 15 amino acids. Germline V lookup: CDR1 SGHNT, CDR2 YENEEA. The V gene lost 0 bases and the J gene lost 1 base, with 7 bases spanning the gap. In nucleotides, the CDR3 is TGTGCCAGCAGCTTAGACTGGAGCAGCAATCAGCCCCAGCATTTT. Its translation is CASSLDWSSNQPQHF.